The sequence of this T cell receptor (beta chain) was determined in a study of T cell responses to AZD1222 COVID-19 vaccine. The study, taken as a whole, reports: Among AZD1222 vaccinees, only 5 or 6 were seropositive at baseline. Repertoires in all cases were sampled only once the peak T cell response had passed.

With respect to this clone: Its antigen is unidentified.

Trimming cost V 4 bases and J 7 bases; bases outside gene matches: 14. Germline V gives CDR1 SGHDN, CDR2 FVKESK. The CDR3 sequence is 16 residues long. Profiling relied on immunoSEQ multiplex PCR, and the TCRdb table lists in-frame clones only, not all of them. The sample yields around 150,000 clones, around nine tenths seen once. This specimen consisted of peripheral blood, obtained on day 0 of AZD1222 vaccination. The genes are TRBV14 and TRBJ2-7, with 9 bases aligning to TRBD1. This clonotype was sampled from an adult in good health. The CDR3 nucleotides are TGTGCCAGCAGCCCCGGTTCCGGGACAGGGCTTTCGGAGCAGTACTTC. Protein sequence: CASSPGSGTGLSEQYF.